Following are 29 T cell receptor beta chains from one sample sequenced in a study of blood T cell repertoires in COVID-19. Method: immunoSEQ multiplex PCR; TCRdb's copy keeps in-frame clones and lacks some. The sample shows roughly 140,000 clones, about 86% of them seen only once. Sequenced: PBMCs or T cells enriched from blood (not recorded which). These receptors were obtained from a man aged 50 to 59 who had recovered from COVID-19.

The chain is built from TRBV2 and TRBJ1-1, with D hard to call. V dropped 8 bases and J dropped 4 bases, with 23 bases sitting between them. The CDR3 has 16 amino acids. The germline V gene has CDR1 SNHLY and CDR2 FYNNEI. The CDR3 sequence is CASQSRLGVRGTEAFF. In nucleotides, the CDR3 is TGTGCCAGCCAGTCCCGGCTTGGGGTACGGGGCACTGAAGCTTTCTTT.

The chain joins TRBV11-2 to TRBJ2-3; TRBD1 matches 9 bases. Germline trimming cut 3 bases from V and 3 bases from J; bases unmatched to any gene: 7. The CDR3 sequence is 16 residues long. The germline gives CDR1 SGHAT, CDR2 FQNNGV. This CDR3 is CASSLLGDRATDTQYF. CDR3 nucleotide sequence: TGTGCCAGCAGCTTGTTAGGGGACAGGGCGACAGATACGCAGTATTTT.

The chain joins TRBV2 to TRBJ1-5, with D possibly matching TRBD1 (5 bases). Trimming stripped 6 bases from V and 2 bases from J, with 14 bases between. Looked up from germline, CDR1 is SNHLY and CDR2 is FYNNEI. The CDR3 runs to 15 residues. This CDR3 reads CASSGDSAGNQPQHF. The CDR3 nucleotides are TGTGCCAGCAGCGGGGACTCGGCGGGCAATCAGCCCCAGCATTTT.

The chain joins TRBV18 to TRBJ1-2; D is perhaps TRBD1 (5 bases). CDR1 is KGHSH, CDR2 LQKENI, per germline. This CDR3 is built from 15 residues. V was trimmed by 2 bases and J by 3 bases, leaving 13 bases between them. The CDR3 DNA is TGTGCCAGCTCACCAGTTCAGGGTGCAGACTATGGCTACACCTTC. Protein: CASSPVQGADYGYTF.

For the CDR3, the DNA is TGTGCCAGCAGCCAAGGGCTAGCTGATGAGCAGTTCTTC. Encoded protein: CASSQGLADEQFF. The chain couples TRBV14 to TRBJ2-1; D perhaps matches TRBD2 (5 bases). Trimming cost V 1 base and J 8 bases, with 9 bases left between them. Germline V gene data show CDR1 as SGHDN and CDR2 as FVKESK. This CDR3 region has 13 residues.

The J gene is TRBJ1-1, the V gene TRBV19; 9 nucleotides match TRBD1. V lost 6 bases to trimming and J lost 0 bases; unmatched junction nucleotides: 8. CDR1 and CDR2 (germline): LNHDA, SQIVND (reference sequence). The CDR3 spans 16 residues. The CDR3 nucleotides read TGTGCCAGTAGGGACAGGGGAAGAGGCATGAACACTGAAGCTTTCTTT. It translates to CASRDRGRGMNTEAFF.

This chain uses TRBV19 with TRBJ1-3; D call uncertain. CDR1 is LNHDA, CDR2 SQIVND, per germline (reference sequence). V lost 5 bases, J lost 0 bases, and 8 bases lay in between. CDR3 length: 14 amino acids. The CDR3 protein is CASSPGDSGNTIYF. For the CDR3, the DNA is TGTGCCAGTAGTCCCGGGGACTCTGGAAACACCATATATTTT.

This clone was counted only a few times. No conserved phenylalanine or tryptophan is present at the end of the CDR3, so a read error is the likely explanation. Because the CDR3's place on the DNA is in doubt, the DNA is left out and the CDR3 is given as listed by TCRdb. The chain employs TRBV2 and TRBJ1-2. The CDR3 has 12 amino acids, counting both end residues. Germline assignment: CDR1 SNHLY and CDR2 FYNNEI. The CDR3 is CASSFEFTGNLA.

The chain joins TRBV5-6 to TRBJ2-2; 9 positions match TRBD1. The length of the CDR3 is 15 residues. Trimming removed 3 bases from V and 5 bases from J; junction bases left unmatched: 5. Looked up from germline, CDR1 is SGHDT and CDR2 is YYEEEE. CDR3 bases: TGTGCCAGCAGCTACACCGGGACAGGGACCGGGGAGCTGTTTTTT. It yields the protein CASSYTGTGTGELFF.

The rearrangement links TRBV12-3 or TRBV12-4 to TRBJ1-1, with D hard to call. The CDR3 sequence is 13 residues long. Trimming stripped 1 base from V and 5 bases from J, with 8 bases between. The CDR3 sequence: CASSLGERTEAFF. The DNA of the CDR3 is TGTGCCAGCAGTTTAGGGGAGAGGACTGAAGCTTTCTTT.

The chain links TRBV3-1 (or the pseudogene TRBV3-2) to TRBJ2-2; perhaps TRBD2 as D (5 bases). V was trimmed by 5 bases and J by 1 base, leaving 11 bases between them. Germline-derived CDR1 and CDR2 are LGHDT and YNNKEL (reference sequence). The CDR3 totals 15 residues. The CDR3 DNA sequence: TGTGCCAGCAGCTACCGAGGGATGAACACCGGGGAGCTGTTTTTT. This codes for CASSYRGMNTGELFF.

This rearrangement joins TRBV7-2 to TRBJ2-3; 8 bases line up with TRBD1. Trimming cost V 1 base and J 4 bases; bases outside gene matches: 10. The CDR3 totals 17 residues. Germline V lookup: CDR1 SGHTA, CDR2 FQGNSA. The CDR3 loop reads CASSLVGQGARSDTQYF. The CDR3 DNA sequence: TGTGCCAGCAGCTTAGTAGGGCAGGGGGCTAGGTCAGATACGCAGTATTTT.

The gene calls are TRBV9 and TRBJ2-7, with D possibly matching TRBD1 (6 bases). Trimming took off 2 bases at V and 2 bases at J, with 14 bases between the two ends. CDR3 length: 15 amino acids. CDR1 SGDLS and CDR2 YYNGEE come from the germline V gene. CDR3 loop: CASSVGPGHTYEQYF. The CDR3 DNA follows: TGTGCCAGCAGCGTTGGTCCGGGACATACCTACGAGCAGTACTTC. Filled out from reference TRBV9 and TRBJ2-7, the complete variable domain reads DSGVTQTPKHLITATGQRVTLRCSPRSGDLSVYWYQQSLDQGLQFLIQYYNGEERAKGNILERFSAQQFPDLHSELNLSSLELGDSALYFCASSVGPGHTYEQYFGPGTRLTVT.

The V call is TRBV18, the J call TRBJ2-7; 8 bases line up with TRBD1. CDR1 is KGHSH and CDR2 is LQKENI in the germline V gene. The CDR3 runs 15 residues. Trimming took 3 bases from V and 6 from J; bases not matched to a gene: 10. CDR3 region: CASSPGTGKLTEQYF. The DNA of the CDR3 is TGTGCCAGCTCACCCGGGACAGGTAAACTAACCGAGCAGTACTTC. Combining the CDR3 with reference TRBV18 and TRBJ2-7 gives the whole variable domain NAGVMQNPRHLVRRRGQEARLRCSPMKGHSHVYWYRQLPEEGLKFMVYLQKENIIDESGMPKERFSAEFPKEGPSILRIQQVVRGDSAAYFCASSPGTGKLTEQYFGPGTRLTVT.

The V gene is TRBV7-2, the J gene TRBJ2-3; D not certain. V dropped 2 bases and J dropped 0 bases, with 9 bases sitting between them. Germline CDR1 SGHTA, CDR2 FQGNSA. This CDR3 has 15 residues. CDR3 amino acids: CASSLNQVSTDTQYF. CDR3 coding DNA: TGTGCCAGCAGCTTAAATCAGGTTAGCACAGATACGCAGTATTTT.

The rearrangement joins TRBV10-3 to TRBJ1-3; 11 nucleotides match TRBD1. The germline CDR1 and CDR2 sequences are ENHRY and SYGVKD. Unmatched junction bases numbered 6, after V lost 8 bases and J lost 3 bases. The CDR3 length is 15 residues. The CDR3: CAIGRDRGIGNTIYF. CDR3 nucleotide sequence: TGTGCCATCGGGCGGGACAGGGGGATTGGAAACACCATATATTTT.

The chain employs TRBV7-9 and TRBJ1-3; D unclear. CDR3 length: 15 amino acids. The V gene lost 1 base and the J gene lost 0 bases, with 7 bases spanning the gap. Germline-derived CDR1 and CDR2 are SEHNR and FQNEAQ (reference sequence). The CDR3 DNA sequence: TGTGCCAGCAGCTTAGACGGGGTCTCTGGAAACACCATATATTTT. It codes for CASSLDGVSGNTIYF.

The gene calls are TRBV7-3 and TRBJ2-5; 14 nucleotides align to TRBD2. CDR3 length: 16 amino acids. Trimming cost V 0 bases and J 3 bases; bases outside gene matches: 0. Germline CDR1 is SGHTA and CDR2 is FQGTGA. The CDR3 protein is CASSLTGLAGEETQYF. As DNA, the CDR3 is TGTGCCAGCAGCTTAACGGGACTAGCGGGGGAAGAGACCCAGTACTTC.

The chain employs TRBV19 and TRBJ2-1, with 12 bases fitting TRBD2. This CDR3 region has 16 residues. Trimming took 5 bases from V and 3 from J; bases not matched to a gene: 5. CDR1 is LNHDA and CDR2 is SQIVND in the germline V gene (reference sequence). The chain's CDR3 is CASSGLAGGSYNEQFF. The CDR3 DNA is TGTGCCAGTAGTGGGCTAGCGGGGGGGAGCTACAATGAGCAGTTCTTC.

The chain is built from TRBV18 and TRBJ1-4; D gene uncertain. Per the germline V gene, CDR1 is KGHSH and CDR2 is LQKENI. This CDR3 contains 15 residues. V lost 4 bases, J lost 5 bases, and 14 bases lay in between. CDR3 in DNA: TGTGCCAGCTCACTCGAGACATTGACAAATGAAAAACTGTTTTTT. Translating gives CASSLETLTNEKLFF.

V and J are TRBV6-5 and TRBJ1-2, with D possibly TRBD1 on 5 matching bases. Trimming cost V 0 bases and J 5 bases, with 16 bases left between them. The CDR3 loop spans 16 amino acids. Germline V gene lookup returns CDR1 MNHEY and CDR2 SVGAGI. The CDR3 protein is CASSYSKAGKGYGYTF. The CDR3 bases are TGTGCCAGCAGTTACTCGAAGGCAGGGAAGGGGTATGGCTACACCTTC.

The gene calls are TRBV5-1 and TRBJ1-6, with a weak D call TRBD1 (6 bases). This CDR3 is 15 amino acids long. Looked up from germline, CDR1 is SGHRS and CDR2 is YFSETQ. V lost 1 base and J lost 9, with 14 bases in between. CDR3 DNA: TGCGCCAGCAGCTTGTTTGCAGGGGTTGCTTCACCCCTCCACTTT. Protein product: CASSLFAGVASPLHF.

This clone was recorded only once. DNA for the CDR3: TGTGCCAGCAGTCGGACAGTTTACAATGAGCAGTTCTTC. This sequence encodes CASSRTVYNEQFF. V usage is TRBV12-3 or TRBV12-4 and J usage is TRBJ2-1, with TRBD1 as a possible D gene (6 bases). The V and J ends lost 5 bases and 4 bases respectively, with 9 bases between them. CDR3 length equals 13 residues.

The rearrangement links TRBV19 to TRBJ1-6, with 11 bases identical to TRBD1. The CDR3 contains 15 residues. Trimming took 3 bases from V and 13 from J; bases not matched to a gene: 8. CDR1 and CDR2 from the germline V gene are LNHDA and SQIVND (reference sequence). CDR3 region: CASSMFGTGGTPLHF. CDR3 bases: TGTGCCAGTAGTATGTTCGGGACAGGGGGGACTCCCCTCCACTTT.

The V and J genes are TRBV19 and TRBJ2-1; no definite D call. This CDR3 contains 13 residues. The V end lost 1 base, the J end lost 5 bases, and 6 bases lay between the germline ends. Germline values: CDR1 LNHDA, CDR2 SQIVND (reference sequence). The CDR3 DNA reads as TGTGCCAGTAGTATAGGTTCTCACAATGAGCAGTTCTTC. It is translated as CASSIGSHNEQFF.

The CDR3 is CAWNERSSTGELFF. CDR3 nucleotides: TGTGCCTGGAACGAGCGGAGTTCGACCGGGGAGCTGTTTTTT. V and J are TRBV30 and TRBJ2-2, with D perhaps TRBD2 (5 bases). Germline CDR1 GTSNPN, CDR2 SVGIG (reference sequence). CDR3 size: 14 residues. Trimming took 4 bases from V and 5 from J, leaving 14 bases between them.

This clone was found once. CDR3 residues: CAGHSDYGYTF. The CDR3 bases are TGTGCCGGGCATTCGGACTATGGCTACACCTTC. The chain joins TRBV2 to TRBJ1-2; D is unclear. V dropped 11 bases and J dropped 3 bases, with 10 bases sitting between them. The CDR3 has 11 amino acids. Germline assignment: CDR1 SNHLY and CDR2 FYNNEI.

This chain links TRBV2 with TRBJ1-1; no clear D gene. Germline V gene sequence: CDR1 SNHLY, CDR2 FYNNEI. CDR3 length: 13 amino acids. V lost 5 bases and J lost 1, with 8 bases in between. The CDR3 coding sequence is TGTGCCAGCAGTCTCAAGCAGAACACTGAAGCTTTCTTT. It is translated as CASSLKQNTEAFF.

The CDR3 bases are TGTGCCAGCAGCTTAGGACAGGGTTTCTATAATTCACCCCTCCACTTT. Residues: CASSLGQGFYNSPLHF. The V call is TRBV7-8, the J call TRBJ1-6, with 7 bases aligning to TRBD1. This CDR3 is built from 16 residues. The J segment lost 3 bases and the V segment lost 1 base, leaving 3 bases of the junction unmatched. Germline V CDR1 and CDR2: SGHVS, FQNEAQ.